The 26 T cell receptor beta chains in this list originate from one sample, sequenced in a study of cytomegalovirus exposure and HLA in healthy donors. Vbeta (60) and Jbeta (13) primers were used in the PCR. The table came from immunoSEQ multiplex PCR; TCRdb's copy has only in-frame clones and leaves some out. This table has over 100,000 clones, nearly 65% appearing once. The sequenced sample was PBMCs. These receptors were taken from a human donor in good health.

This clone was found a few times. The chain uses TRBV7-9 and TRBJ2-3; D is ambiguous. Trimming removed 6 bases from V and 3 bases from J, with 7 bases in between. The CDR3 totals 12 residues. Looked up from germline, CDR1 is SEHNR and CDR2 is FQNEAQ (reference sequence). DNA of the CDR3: TGTGCCAGCAGAGAGGCAACAGATACGCAGTATTTT. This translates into CASREATDTQYF.

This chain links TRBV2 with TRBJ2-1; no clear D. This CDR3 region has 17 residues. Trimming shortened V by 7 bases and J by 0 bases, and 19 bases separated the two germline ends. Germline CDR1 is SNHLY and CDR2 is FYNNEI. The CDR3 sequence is CASIGTRRPSSYNEQFF. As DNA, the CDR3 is TGTGCCAGCATCGGAACGCGCAGGCCGAGCTCCTACAATGAGCAGTTCTTC.

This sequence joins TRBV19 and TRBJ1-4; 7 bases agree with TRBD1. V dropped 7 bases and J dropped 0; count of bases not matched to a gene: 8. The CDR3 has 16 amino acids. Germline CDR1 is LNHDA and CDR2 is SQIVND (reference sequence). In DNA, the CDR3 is TGTGCCAGTAAAAACAGGGGAGGAGCAACTAATGAAAAACTGTTTTTT. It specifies CASKNRGGATNEKLFF.

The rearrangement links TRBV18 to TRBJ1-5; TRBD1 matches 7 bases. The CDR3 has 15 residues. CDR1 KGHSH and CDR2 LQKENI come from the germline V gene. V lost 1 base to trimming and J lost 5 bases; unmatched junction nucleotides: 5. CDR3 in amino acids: CASSPRTGEDQPQHF. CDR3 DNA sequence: TGTGCCAGCTCACCACGCACAGGGGAGGATCAGCCCCAGCATTTT. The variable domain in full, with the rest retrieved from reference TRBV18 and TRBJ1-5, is NAGVMQNPRHLVRRRGQEARLRCSPMKGHSHVYWYRQLPEEGLKFMVYLQKENIIDESGMPKERFSAEFPKEGPSILRIQQVVRGDSAAYFCASSPRTGEDQPQHFGDGTRLSIL.

For the CDR3, the DNA is TGTGCCACAATAGGGTCCGGACAGGGGGGCGATACGCAGTATTTT. Translated, it gives CATIGSGQGGDTQYF. The J gene is TRBJ2-3, the V gene TRBV6-6, with TRBD1 matching 10 bases. The germline V gene encodes CDR1 MNHNY and CDR2 SVGAGI (reference sequence). CDR3 length: 15 amino acids. The V and J ends lost 10 bases and 6 bases, in that order; junction bases with no gene match: 13.

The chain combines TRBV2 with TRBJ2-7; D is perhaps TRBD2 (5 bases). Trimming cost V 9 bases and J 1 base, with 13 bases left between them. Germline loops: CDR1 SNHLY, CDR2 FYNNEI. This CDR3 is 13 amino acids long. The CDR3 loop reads CARTGPGSYEQYF. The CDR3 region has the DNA TGTGCCAGAACCGGACCGGGGTCCTACGAGCAGTACTTC.

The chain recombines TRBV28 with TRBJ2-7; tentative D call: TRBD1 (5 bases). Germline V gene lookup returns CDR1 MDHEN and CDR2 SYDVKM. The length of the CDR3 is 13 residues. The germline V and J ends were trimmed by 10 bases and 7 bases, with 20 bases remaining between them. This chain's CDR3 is CATQGLSLGEQYF. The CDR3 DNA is TGTGCCACCCAGGGCCTTTCATTGGGGGAGCAGTACTTC. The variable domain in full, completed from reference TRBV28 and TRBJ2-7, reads DVKVTQSSRYLVKRTGEKVFLECVQDMDHENMFWYRQDPGLGLRLIYFSYDVKMKEKGDIPEGYSVSREKKERFSLILESASTNQTSMYLCATQGLSLGEQYFGPGTRLTVT.

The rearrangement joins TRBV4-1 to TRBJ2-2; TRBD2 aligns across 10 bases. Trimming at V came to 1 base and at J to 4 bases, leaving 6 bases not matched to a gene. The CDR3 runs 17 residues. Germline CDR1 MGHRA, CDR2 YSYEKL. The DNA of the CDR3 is TGCGCCAGCAGCCAAGGGCTAGCGGGAGTCGTCACCGGGGAGCTGTTTTTT. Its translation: CASSQGLAGVVTGELFF.

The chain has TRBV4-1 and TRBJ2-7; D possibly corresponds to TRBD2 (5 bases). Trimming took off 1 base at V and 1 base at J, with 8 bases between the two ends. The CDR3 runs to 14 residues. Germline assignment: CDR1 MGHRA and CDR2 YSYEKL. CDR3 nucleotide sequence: TGCGCCAGCAGCCAAGTGGGAGCTTCCTACGAGCAGTACTTC. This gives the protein CASSQVGASYEQYF.

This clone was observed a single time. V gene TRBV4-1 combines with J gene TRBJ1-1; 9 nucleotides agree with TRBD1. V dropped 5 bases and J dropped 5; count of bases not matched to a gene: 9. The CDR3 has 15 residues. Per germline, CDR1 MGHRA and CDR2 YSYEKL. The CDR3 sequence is CASSYPQGAQTEAFF. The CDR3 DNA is TGCGCCAGCAGCTACCCACAGGGGGCGCAGACTGAAGCTTTCTTT.

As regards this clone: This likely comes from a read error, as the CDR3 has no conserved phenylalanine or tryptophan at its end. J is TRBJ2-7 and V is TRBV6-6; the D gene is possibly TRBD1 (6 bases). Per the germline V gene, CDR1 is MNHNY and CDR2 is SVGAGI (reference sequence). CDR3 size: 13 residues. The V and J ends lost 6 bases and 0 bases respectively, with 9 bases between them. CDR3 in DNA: TGTGCCAGCAGACAGGGACACTCCTACGAGCAGTACCTC. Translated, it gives CASRQGHSYEQYL.

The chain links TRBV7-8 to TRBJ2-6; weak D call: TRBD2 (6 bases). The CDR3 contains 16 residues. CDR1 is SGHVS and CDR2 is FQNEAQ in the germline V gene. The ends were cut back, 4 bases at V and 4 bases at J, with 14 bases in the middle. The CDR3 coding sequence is TGTGCCAGCAGCTCCGAGACTAGATTCGGGGCCAACGTCCTGACTTTC. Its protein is CASSSETRFGANVLTF. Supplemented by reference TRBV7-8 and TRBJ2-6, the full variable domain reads GAGVSQSPRYKVAKRGQDVALRCDPISGHVSLFWYQQALGQGPEFLTYFQNEAQLDKSGLPSDRFFAERPEGSVSTLKIQRTQQEDSAVYLCASSSETRFGANVLTFGAGSRLTVL.

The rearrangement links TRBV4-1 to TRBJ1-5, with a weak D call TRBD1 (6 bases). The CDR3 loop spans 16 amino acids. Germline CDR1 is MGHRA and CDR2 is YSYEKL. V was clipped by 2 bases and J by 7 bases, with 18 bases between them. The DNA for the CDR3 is TGCGCCAGCAGCCAACCTGGCTTTGGGGGGGGCCAGCCCCAGCATTTT. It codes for CASSQPGFGGGQPQHF.

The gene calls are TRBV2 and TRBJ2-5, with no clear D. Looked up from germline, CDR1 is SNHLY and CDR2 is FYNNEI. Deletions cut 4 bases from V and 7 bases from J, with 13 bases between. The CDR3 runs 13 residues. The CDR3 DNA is TGTGCCAGCAGTGCTATTTTAGTTGGGACCCAGTACTTC. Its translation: CASSAILVGTQYF.

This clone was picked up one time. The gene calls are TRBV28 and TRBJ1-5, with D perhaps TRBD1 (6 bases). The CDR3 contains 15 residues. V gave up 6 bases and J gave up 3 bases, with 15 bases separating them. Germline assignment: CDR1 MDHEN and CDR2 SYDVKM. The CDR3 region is CASSPRQDLNQPQHF. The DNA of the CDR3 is TGTGCCAGCAGCCCGCGACAGGACCTCAATCAGCCCCAGCATTTT.

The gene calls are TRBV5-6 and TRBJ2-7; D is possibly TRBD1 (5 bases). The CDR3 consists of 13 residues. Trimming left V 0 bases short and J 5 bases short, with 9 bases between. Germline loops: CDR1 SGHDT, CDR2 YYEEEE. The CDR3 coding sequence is TGTGCCAGCAGCTTGGATAGGGGTCACGAGCAGTACTTC. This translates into CASSLDRGHEQYF.

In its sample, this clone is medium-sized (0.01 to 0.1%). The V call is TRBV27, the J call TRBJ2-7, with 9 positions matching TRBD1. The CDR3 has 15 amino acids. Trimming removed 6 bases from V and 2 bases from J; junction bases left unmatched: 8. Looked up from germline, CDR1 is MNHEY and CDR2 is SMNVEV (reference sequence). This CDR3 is CASSYDRGGTYEQYF. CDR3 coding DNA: TGTGCCAGCAGCTATGACAGGGGGGGAACCTACGAGCAGTACTTC.

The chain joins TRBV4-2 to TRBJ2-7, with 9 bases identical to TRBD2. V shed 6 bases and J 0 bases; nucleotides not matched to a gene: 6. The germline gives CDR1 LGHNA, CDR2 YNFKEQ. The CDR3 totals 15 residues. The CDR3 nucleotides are TGTGCCAGCAGGATAACGACTAGCGGCTCCTACGAGCAGTACTTC. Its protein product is CASRITTSGSYEQYF.

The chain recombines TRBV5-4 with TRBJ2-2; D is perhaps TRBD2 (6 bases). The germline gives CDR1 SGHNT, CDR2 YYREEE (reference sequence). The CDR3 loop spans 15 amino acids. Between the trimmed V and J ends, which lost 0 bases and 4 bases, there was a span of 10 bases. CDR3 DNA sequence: TGTGCCAGCAGCTTGGGTGGGGGGAGCACCGGGGAGCTGTTTTTT. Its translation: CASSLGGGSTGELFF.

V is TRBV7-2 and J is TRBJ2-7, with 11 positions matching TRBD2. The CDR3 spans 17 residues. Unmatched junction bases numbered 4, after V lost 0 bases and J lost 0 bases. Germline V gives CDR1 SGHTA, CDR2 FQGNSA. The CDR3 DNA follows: TGTGCCAGCAGCTTAGCGACAGGACTAGCGGGCTCCTACGAGCAGTACTTC. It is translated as CASSLATGLAGSYEQYF. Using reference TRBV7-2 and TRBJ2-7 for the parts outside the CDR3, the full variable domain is GAGVSQSPSNKVTEKGKDVELRCDPISGHTALYWYRQSLGQGLEFLIYFQGNSAPDKSGLPSDRFSAERTGGSVSTLTIQRTQQEDSAVYLCASSLATGLAGSYEQYFGPGTRLTVT.

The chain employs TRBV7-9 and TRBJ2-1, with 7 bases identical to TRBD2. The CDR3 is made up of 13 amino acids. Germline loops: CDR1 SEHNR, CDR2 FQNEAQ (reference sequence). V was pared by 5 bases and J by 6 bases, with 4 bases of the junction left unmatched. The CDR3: CASSPIAGNEQFF. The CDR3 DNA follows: TGTGCCAGCAGCCCAATAGCGGGCAATGAGCAGTTCTTC.

The CDR3 here is CASSTQGFGGNTIYF. CDR3 bases: TGTGCCAGCAGTACACAGGGTTTCGGTGGAAACACCATATATTTT. The chain has TRBV6-1 and TRBJ1-3; weak D call: TRBD1 (6 bases). The CDR3 covers 15 residues. The germline gives CDR1 MNHNS, CDR2 SASEGT. V lost 5 bases, J lost 3 bases, and 14 bases lay in between.

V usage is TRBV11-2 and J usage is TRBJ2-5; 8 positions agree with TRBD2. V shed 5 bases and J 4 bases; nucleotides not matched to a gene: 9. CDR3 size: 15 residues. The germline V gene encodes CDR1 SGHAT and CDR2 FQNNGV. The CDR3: CASSDDGRATETQYF. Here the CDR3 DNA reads TGTGCCAGCAGCGACGACGGGAGGGCCACAGAGACCCAGTACTTC.

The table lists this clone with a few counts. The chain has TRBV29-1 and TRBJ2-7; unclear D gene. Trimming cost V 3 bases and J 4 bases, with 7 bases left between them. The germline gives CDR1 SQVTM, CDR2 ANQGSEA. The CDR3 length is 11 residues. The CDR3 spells CSVDVGYEQYF. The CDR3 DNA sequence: TGCAGCGTTGATGTCGGTTACGAGCAGTACTTC.

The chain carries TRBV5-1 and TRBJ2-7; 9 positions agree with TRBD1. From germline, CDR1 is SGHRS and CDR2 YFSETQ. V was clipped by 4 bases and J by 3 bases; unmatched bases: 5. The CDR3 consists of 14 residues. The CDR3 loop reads CASSPTGGNYEQYF. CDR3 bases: TGCGCCAGCAGCCCGACAGGGGGAAACTACGAGCAGTACTTC.

CDR3 amino acids: CASSLAEGNYEQYF. CDR3 DNA sequence: TGTGCCAGCAGCTTAGCGGAGGGTAACTACGAGCAGTACTTC. V gene TRBV7-6 combines with J gene TRBJ2-7; tentative D call: TRBD2 (6 bases). CDR1 is SGHVS, CDR2 FNYEAQ, per germline. Between the trimmed V and J ends, which lost 0 bases and 3 bases, there was a span of 9 bases. The CDR3 extends over 14 amino acids.